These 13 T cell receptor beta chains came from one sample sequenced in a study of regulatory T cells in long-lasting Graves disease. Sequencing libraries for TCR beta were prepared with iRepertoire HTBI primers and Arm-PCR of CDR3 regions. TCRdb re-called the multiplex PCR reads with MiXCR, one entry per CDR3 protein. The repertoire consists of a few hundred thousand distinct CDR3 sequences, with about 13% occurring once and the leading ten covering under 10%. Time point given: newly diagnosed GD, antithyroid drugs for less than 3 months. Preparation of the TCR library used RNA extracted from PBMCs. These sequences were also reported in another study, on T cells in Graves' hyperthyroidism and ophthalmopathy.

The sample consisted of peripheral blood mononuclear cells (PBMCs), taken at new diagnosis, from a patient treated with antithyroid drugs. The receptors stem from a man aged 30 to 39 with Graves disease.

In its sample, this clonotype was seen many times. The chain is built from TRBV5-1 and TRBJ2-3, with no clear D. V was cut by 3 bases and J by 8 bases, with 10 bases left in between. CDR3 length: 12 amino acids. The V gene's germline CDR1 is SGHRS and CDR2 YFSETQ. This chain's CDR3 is CASSSGASTQYF. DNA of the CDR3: TGCGCCAGCAGCTCCGGCGCGAGTACGCAGTATTTT.

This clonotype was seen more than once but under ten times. CDR3 in amino acids: CSASPNWAGNQPQHF. CDR3 sequence (DNA): TGCAGTGCTAGCCCTAATTGGGCGGGGAATCAGCCCCAGCATTTT. The J gene is TRBJ1-5, the V gene TRBV20-1; no definite D call. Trimming took 3 bases from V and 4 from J, leaving 16 bases between them. Germline V gene data show CDR1 as DFQATT and CDR2 as SNEGSKA (reference sequence). This CDR3 has 15 residues.

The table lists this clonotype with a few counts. The CDR3 region is CASTPAGESYEQFF. In DNA form, the CDR3 reads TGTGCCAGCACCCCAGCGGGAGAGTCGTATGAGCAGTTCTTC. V gene TRBV6-1 combines with J gene TRBJ2-1; 8 bases match TRBD2. Germline CDR1 MNHNS, CDR2 SASEGT. The CDR3 runs 14 residues. V was pared by 7 bases and J by 8 bases, with 10 bases of the junction left unmatched.

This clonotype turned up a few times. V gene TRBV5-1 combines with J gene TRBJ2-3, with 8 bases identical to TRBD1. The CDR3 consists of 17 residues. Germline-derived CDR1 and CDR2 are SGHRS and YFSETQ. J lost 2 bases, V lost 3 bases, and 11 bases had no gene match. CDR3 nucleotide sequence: TGCGCCAGCAGCTATGGACAGGGCCCTCCTTACACAGATACGCAGTATTTT. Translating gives CASSYGQGPPYTDTQYF. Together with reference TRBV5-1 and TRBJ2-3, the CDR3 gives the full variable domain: KAGVTQTPRYLIKTRGQQVTLSCSPISGHRSVSWYQQTPGQGLQFLFEYFSETQRNKGNFPGRFSGRQFSNSRSEMNVSTLELGDSALYLCASSYGQGPPYTDTQYFGPGTRLTVL.

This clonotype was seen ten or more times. As DNA, the CDR3 is TGTGCCATCAGTGAATTAGAAGTGGGAGCGCTCTCCTTTCACGAGCAGTACTTC. Translated, it gives CAISELEVGALSFHEQYF. The chain carries TRBV10-3 and TRBJ2-7; possible D gene TRBD2, 5 bases. The germline V gene encodes CDR1 ENHRY and CDR2 SYGVKD. The CDR3 spans 18 residues. V was cut by 3 bases and J by 5 bases, with 26 bases left in between.

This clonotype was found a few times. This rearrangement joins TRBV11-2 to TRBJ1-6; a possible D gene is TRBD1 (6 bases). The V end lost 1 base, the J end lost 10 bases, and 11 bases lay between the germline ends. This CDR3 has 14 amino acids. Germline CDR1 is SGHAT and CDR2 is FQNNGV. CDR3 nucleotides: TGTGCCAGCAGCTTAGGGGGGGCGTACTCACCCCTCCACTTT. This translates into CASSLGGAYSPLHF. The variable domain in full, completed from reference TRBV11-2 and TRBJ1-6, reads EAGVAQSPRYKIIEKRQSVAFWCNPISGHATLYWYQQILGQGPKLLIQFQNNGVVDDSQLPKDRFSAERLKGVDSTLKIQPAKLEDSAVYLCASSLGGAYSPLHFGNGTRLTVT.

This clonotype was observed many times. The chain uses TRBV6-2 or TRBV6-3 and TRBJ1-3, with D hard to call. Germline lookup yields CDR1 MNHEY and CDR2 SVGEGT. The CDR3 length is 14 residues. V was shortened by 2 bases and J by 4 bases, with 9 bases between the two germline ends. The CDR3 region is CASSYDRRGNTIYF. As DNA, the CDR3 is TGTGCCAGCAGTTACGACCGGAGGGGAAACACCATATATTTT.

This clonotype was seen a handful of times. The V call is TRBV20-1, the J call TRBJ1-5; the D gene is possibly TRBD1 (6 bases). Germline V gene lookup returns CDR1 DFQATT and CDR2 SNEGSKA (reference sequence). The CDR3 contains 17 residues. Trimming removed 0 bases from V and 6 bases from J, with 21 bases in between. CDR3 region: CSAREGGLPESRQPQHF. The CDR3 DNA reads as TGCAGTGCTAGAGAGGGGGGGCTCCCTGAAAGTCGTCAGCCCCAGCATTTT.

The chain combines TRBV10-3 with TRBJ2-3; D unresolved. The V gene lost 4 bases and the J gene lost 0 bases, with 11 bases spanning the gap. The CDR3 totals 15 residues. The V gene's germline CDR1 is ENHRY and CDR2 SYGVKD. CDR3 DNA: TGTGCCATCAGTGTAATGGCGGCTAGCACAGATACGCAGTATTTT. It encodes CAISVMAASTDTQYF.

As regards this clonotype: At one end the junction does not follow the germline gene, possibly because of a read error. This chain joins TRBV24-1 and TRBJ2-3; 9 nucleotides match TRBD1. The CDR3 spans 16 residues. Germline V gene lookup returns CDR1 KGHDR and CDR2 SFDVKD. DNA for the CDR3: TGTGCCTCCAGTGATCATGGGACAGGGAGCACAGATACGCAGTATTTT. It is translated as CASSDHGTGSTDTQYF.

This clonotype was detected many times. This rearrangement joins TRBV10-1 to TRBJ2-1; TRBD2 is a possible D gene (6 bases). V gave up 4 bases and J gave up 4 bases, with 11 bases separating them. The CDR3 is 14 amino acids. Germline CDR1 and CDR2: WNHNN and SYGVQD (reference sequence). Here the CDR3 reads CASSGREWYNEQFF. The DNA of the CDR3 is TGCGCCAGCAGTGGACGGGAGTGGTACAATGAGCAGTTCTTC.

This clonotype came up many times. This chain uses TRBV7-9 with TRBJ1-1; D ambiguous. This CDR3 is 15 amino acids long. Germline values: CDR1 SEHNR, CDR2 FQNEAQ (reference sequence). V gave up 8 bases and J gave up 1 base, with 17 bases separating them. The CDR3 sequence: CASELYRAQNTEAFF. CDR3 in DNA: TGTGCCAGCGAACTCTACAGAGCACAGAACACTGAAGCTTTCTTT.

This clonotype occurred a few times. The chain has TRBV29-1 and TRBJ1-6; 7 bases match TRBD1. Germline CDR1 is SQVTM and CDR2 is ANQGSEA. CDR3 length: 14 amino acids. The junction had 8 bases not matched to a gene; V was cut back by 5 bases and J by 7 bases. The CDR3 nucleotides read TGCAGCGTTCGGGAGCAGGGGGGGAATTCACCCCTCCACTTT. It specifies CSVREQGGNSPLHF.